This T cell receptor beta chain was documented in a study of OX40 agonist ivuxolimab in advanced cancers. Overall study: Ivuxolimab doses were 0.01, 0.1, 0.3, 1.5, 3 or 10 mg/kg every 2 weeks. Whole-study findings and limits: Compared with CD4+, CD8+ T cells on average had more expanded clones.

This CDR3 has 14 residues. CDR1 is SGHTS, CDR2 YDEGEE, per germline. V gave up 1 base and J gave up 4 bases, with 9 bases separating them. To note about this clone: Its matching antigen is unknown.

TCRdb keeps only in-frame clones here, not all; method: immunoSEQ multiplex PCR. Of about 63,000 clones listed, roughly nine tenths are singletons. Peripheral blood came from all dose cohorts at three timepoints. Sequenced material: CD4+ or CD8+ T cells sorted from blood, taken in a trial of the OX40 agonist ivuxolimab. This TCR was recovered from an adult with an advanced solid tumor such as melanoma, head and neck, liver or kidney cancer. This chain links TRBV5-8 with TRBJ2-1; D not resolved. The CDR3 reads CASSLLRNYNEQFF. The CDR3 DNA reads TGTGCCAGCAGCTTGCTCAGGAATTACAATGAGCAGTTCTTC.